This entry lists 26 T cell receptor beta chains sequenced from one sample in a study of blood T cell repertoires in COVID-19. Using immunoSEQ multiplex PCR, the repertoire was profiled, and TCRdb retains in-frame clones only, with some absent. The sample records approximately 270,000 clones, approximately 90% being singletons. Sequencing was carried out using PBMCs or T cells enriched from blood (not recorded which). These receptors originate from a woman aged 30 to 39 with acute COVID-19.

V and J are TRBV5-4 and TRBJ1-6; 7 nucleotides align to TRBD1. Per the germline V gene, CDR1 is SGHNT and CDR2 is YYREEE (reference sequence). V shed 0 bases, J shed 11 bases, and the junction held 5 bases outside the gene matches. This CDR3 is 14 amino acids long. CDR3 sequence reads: CASSLGQGETPLHF. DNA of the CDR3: TGTGCCAGCAGCTTGGGACAGGGAGAGACACCCCTCCACTTT.

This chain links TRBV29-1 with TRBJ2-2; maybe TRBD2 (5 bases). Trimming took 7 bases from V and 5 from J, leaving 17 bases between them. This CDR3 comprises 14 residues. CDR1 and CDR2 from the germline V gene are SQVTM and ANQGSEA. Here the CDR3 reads CSGVLAIDTGELFF. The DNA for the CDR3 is TGCAGCGGTGTTCTAGCCATAGATACCGGGGAGCTGTTTTTT.

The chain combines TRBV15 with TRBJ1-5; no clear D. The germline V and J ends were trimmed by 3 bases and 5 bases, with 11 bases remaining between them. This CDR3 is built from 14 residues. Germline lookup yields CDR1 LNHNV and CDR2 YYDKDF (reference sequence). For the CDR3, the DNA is TGTGCCACCAGCAGGGCGGGAAATTATCAGCCCCAGCATTTT. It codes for CATSRAGNYQPQHF.

The CDR3 nucleotides read TGTGCCAGCTCACCACCGCAGGACAGCTCCTACAATGAGCAGTTCTTC. Its translation: CASSPPQDSSYNEQFF. The gene calls are TRBV18 and TRBJ2-1; perhaps TRBD1 as D (6 bases). This CDR3 region has 16 residues. V lost 0 bases, J lost 0 bases, and 9 bases lay in between. CDR1 is KGHSH and CDR2 is LQKENI in the germline V gene.

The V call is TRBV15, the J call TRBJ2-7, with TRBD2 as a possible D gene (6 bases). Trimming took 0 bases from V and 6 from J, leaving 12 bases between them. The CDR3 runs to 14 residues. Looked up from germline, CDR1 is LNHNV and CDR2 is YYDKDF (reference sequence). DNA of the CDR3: TGTGCCACCAGCAGAGAACGGGAGAATTCCGAGCAGTACTTC. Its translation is CATSRERENSEQYF.

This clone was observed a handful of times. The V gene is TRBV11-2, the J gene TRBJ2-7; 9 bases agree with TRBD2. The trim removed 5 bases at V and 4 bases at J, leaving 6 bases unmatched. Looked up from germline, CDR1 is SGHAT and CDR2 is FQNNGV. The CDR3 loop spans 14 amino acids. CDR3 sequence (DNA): TGTGCCAGCAGCCGAGCGGGAGGAATGTACGAGCAGTACTTC. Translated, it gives CASSRAGGMYEQYF.

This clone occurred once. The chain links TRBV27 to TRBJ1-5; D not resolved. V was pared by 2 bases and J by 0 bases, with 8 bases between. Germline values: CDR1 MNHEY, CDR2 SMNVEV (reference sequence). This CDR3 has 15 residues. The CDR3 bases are TGTGCCAGCAGTTTAAGAGGGTATAGCAATCAGCCCCAGCATTTT. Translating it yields CASSLRGYSNQPQHF.

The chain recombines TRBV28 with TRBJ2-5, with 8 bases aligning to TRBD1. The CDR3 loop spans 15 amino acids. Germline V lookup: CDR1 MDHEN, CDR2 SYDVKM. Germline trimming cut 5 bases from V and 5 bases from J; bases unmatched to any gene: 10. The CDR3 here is CASSPPTGAGETQYF. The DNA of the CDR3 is TGTGCCAGCAGTCCCCCGACAGGGGCAGGGGAGACCCAGTACTTC.

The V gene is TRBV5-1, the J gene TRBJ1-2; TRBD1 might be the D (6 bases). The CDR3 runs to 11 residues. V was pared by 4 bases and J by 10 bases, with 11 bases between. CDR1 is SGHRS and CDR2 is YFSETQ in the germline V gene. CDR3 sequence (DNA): TGCGCCAGCAGCGGGGACACTACCTACACCTTC. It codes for CASSGDTTYTF.

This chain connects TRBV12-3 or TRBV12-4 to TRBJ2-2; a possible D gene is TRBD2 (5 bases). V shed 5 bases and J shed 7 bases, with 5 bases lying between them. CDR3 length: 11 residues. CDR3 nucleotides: TGTGCCAGCAGTGGAGGCGGGGAGCTGTTTTTT. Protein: CASSGGGELFF.

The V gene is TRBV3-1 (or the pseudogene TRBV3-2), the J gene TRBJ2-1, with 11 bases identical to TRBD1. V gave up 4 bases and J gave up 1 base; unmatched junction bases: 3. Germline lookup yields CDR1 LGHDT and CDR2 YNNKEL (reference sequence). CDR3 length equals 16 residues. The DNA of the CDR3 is TGTGCCAGCAGCCCGGGGACAGGGGGTTCCTACAATGAGCAGTTCTTC. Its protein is CASSPGTGGSYNEQFF.

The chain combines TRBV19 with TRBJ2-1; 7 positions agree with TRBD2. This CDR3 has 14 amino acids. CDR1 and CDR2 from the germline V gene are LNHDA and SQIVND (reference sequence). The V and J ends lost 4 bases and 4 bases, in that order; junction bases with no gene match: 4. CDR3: CASSTVGGYNEQFF. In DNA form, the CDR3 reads TGTGCCAGTAGTACGGTGGGAGGGTACAATGAGCAGTTCTTC.

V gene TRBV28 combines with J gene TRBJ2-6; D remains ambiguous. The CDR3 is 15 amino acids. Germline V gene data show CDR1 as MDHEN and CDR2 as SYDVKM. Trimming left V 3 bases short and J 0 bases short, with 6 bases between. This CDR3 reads CASSFWSSGANVLTF. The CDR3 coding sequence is TGTGCCAGCAGTTTCTGGAGCTCTGGGGCCAACGTCCTGACTTTC.

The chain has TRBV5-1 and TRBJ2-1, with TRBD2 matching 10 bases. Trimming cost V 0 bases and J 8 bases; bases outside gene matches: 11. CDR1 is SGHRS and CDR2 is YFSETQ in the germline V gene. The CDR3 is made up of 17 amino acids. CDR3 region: CASSLVATSGIRDEQFF. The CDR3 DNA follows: TGCGCCAGCAGCTTGGTGGCTACTAGCGGGATTCGTGATGAGCAGTTCTTC. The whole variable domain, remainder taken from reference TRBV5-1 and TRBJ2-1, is KAGVTQTPRYLIKTRGQQVTLSCSPISGHRSVSWYQQTPGQGLQFLFEYFSETQRNKGNFPGRFSGRQFSNSRSEMNVSTLELGDSALYLCASSLVATSGIRDEQFFGPGTRLTVL.

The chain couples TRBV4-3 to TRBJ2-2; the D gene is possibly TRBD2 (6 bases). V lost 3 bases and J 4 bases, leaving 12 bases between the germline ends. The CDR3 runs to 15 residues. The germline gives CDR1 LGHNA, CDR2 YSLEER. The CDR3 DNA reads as TGCGCCAGCAGCCAGTCCCTGGGAGGCACCGGGGAGCTGTTTTTT. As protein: CASSQSLGGTGELFF.

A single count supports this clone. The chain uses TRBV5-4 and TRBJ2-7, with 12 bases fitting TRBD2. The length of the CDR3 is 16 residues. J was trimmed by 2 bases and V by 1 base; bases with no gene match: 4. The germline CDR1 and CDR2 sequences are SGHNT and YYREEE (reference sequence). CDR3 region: CASSLTGLAGTYEQYF. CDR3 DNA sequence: TGTGCCAGCAGCTTGACGGGACTAGCGGGCACCTACGAGCAGTACTTC.

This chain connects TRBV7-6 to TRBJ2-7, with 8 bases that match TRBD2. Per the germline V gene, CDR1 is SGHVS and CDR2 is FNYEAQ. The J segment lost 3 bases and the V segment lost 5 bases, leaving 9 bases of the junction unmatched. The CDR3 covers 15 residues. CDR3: CASSQGTSGRYEQYF. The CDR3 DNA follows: TGTGCCAGCAGCCAGGGTACTAGCGGACGCTACGAGCAGTACTTC.

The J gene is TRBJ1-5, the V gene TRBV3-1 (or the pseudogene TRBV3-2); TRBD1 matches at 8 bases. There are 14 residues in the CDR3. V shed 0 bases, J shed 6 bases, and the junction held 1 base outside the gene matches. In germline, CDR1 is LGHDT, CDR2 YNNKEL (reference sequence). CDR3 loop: CASSQDQGAQPQHF. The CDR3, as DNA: TGTGCCAGCAGCCAAGACCAGGGGGCTCAGCCCCAGCATTTT.

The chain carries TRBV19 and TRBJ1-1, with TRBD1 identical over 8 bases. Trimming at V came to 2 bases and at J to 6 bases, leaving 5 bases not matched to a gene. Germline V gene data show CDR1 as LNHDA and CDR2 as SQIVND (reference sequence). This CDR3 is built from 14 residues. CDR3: CASSINDRGPEAFF. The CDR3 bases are TGTGCCAGTAGTATAAACGACAGGGGCCCTGAAGCTTTCTTT.

CDR3 protein: CASRGLNTEAFF. CDR3 sequence (DNA): TGTGCCAGTAGGGGGCTGAACACTGAAGCTTTCTTT. The V call is TRBV19, the J call TRBJ1-1, with a tentative D call TRBD1 (5 bases). V was cut by 6 bases and J by 0 bases, with 5 bases left in between. The germline V gene encodes CDR1 LNHDA and CDR2 SQIVND (reference sequence). The CDR3 runs 12 residues.

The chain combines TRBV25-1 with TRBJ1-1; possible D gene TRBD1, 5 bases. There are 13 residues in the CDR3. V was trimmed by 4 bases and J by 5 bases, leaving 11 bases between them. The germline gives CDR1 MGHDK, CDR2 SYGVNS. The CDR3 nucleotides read TGTGCCAGCAGTGTACAGGTTTCGACTGAAGCTTTCTTT. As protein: CASSVQVSTEAFF.

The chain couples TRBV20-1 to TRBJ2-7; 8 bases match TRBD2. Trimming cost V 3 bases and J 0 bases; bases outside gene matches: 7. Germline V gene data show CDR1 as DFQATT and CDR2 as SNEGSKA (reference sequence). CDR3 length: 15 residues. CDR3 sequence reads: CSASGIAGPSYEQYF. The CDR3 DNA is TGCAGTGCTAGTGGGATAGCGGGACCCTCCTACGAGCAGTACTTC.

The CDR3 DNA is TGTGCCAGCAGCTTCGGGACAGGCTCTGGCACAGATACGCAGTATTTT. Protein sequence: CASSFGTGSGTDTQYF. V and J are TRBV7-6 and TRBJ2-3, with 8 bases fitting TRBD1. From germline, CDR1 is SGHVS and CDR2 FNYEAQ. The J segment lost 1 base and the V segment lost 3 bases, leaving 6 bases of the junction unmatched. This CDR3 region has 16 residues.

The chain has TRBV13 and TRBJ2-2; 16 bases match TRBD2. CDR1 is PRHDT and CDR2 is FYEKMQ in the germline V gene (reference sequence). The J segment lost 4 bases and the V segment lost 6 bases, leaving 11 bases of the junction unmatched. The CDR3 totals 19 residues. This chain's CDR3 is CASSKWGLAGGPVTGELFF. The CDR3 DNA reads TGTGCCAGCAGTAAATGGGGACTAGCGGGAGGGCCGGTCACCGGGGAGCTGTTTTTT.

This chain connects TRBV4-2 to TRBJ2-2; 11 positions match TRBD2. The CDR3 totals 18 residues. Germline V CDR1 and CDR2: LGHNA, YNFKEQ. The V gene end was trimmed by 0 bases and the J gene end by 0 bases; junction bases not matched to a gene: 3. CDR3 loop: CASSQELAGAANTGELFF. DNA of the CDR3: TGTGCCAGCAGCCAAGAACTAGCGGGAGCCGCGAACACCGGGGAGCTGTTTTTT.

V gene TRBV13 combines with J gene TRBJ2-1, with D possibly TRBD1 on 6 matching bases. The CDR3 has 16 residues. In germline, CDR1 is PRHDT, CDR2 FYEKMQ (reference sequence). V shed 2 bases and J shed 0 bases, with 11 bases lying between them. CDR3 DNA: TGTGCCAGCAGCTTAACCAGGGGAAGCTCCTACAATGAGCAGTTCTTC. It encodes CASSLTRGSSYNEQFF.